One T cell receptor beta chain is described in this entry. As yet, its antigen is unknown. Sequenced material consisted of expressed TCRB transcripts (all of the isolated RNA was reverse transcribed). Sequencing was performed with immunoSEQ multiplex PCR; in TCRdb, only in-frame clones are kept and a portion is missing. Counted here are more than 250,000 clones, roughly 24% occurring once; the ten biggest clones make up roughly 0.011%. The CDR3 is 15 residues long. Germline-derived CDR1 and CDR2 are MDHEN and SYDVKM. With 8 bases removed from V and 0 bases from J, the gap between germline ends came to 16 bases. These data belong to a study of beta chain features in type 1 diabetes. Study results and limitations: In every one of the four CD4+ subsets, TCRB CDR3s were moderately but significantly shorter in Type 1 diabetes patients.

The TCR comes from a young woman with type 1 diabetes. Sequencing was done on a sample of naive CD4+ T cells from blood. The chain combines TRBV28 with TRBJ1-2, with D hard to call. CDR3 coding DNA: TGTGCCAGCGGGAGGACGGCTGGTCCTAACTATGGCTACACCTTC. It specifies CASGRTAGPNYGYTF.